What follows are 2 T cell receptor beta chains derived from one specimen sequenced in a study of cytomegalovirus exposure and HLA in healthy donors. Primers: 60 Vbeta forward and 13 Jbeta reverse. Data came from immunoSEQ multiplex PCR; TCRdb stores just in-frame clones and leaves some out. The profile shows under 150,000 clones, roughly 79% of them singletons. The sample consisted of PBMCs. The receptor source for this set is a woman aged 40 to 50 in good health and CMV-seronegative.

The J gene is TRBJ2-3, the V gene TRBV19; the D gene is possibly TRBD2 (5 bases). The V gene lost 8 bases and the J gene lost 6 bases, with 18 bases spanning the gap. This CDR3 comprises 14 residues. Germline loops: CDR1 LNHDA, CDR2 SQIVND (reference sequence). The CDR3 sequence is CASGKVGSMDTQYF. The CDR3 DNA sequence: TGTGCCAGTGGGAAGGTAGGGAGTATGGATACGCAGTATTTT.

The CDR3: CASSLDRGENTQYF. CDR3 nucleotides: TGTGCCAGCAGCTTAGACAGGGGGGAGAATACGCAGTATTTT. V usage is TRBV7-3 and J usage is TRBJ2-3, with 9 bases that match TRBD1. This CDR3 comprises 14 residues. Germline V lookup: CDR1 SGHTA, CDR2 FQGTGA. Trimming took 2 bases from V and 7 from J; bases not matched to a gene: 4.